The rows below give T cell receptor beta chains drawn from one sample of a study of blood T cell repertoires in COVID-19. TCRdb keeps only in-frame clones here, not all; method: immunoSEQ multiplex PCR. The sample records about 280,000 clones, roughly 87% being singletons. Sequenced material: peripheral blood. These receptor sequences come from a human donor in a cohort sampled during active COVID-19. Each CDR3 is given with its conserved first and last residue. A D gene is named only where the DNA matches it firmly. Only part of the rows carry a size: once, few, many, or a class if the clone is expanded.

>TRBD1|TRBJ2-1|TRBV2|NA|15
CASSGQGVPYNEQFF
TGTGCCAGCAGTGGACAGGGTGTCCCATACAATGAGCAGTTCTTC
>NA|TRBJ1-2|TRBV6-1|few|12
CASSQDSYGYTF
TGTGCCAGCAGTCAGGACAGCTATGGCTACACCTTC
>TRBD1|TRBJ2-1|TRBV5-1|NA|14
CASSRGQTYNEQFF
TGCGCCAGCAGCCGGGGACAGACCTACAATGAGCAGTTCTTC
>NA|TRBJ2-2|TRBV28|NA|15
CASSSPGSNTGELFF
TGTGCCAGCAGTTCCCCAGGATCAAACACCGGGGAGCTGTTTTTT
>TRBD2|TRBJ2-1|TRBV18|NA|15
CASSLRTSLDNEQFF
TGTGCCAGCTCACTCCGGACTAGCCTCGACAATGAGCAGTTCTTC
>TRBD2|TRBJ2-3|TRBV28|NA|14
CASSLIAGGDTQYF
TGTGCCAGCAGTTTAATAGCGGGAGGGGATACGCAGTATTTT
>TRBD1|TRBJ1-1|TRBV7-2|NA|14
CASRVDRALSEAFF
TGTGCCAGCAGGGTCGACAGGGCGTTGAGTGAAGCTTTCTTT
>NA|TRBJ2-1|TRBV20-1|NA|11
CSASYLNEQFF
TGCAGTGCTAGTTACCTAAATGAGCAGTTCTTC
>NA|TRBJ2-1|TRBV4-3|once|15
CASSQSGQLYNEQFF
TGCGCCAGCAGCCAGTCAGGACAGCTCTACAATGAGCAGTTCTTC
>NA|TRBJ1-1|TRBV28|NA|11
CASTVNTEAFF
TGTGCCAGCACAGTGAACACTGAAGCTTTCTTT
>TRBD1|TRBJ1-4|TRBV18|NA|16
CASSPALTGVGEKLFF
TGTGCCAGCTCACCAGCGTTGACAGGGGTAGGCGAAAAACTGTTTTTT
>TRBD1|TRBJ1-2|TRBV4-1|NA|14
CASRHTGGRHGYTF
TGCGCCAGCAGACATACAGGGGGCCGTCATGGCTACACCTTC
>TRBD1|TRBJ1-5|TRBV19|NA|15
CASSQTGALNQPQHF
TGTGCCAGTAGCCAAACAGGGGCGTTGAATCAGCCCCAGCATTTT
>NA|TRBJ1-2|TRBV28|NA|13
CASSPRGFYGYTF
TGTGCCAGCAGTCCACGGGGGTTCTATGGCTACACCTTC
>NA|TRBJ2-3|TRBV10-3|NA|12
CAISGDTDTQYF
TGTGCCATCTCCGGAGACACAGATACGCAGTATTTT
>TRBD2|TRBJ2-3|TRBV5-1|NA|16
CASSPGGLAGADTQYF
TGCGCCAGCAGCCCGGGGGGACTAGCGGGAGCAGATACGCAGTATTTT
>TRBD2|TRBJ2-5|TRBV7-6|NA|18
CASSLIGRTSGYQETQYF
TGTGCCAGCAGCTTAATCGGGCGGACTAGCGGCTACCAAGAGACCCAGTACTTC
>NA|TRBJ2-1|TRBV3-1/TRBV3-2|NA|16
CASSQTGTAGLGGQFF
TGTGCCAGCAGCCAAACCGGGACCGCGGGGTTAGGAGGACAGTTCTTC
>NA|TRBJ2-5|TRBV11-1|NA|12
CASSAELGTQYF
TGTGCCAGCAGCGCCGAGCTTGGGACCCAGTACTTC
>NA|TRBJ2-7|TRBV7-9|NA|13
CASSSHLTYEQYF
TGTGCCAGCAGCTCCCACTTGACCTACGAGCAGTACTTC
>NA|TRBJ2-1|TRBV6-5|few|13
CASSYGQNNEQFF
TGTGCCAGCAGTTACGGCCAAAACAATGAGCAGTTCTTC
>NA|TRBJ1-5|TRBV6-2/TRBV6-3|NA|16
CASSYAKGGTNQPQHF
TGTGCCAGCAGTTACGCTAAGGGGGGGACCAATCAGCCCCAGCATTTT
>NA|TRBJ1-2|TRBV19|NA|15
CASSPWQGRDYGYTF
TGTGCCAGTAGTCCTTGGCAGGGTCGCGACTATGGCTACACCTTC
>NA|TRBJ2-3|TRBV27|NA|15
CASSLWGVNTDTQYF
TGTGCCAGCAGTTTATGGGGGGTCAACACAGATACGCAGTATTTT
>NA|TRBJ1-5|TRBV20-1|NA|15
CSASLGRGGPQPQHF
TGCAGTGCTAGTCTAGGCAGGGGAGGGCCTCAGCCCCAGCATTTT
>NA|TRBJ2-7|TRBV5-1|NA|14
CASSFRGNPYEQYF
TGCGCCAGCAGCTTTCGGGGAAACCCCTACGAGCAGTACTTC
>NA|TRBJ2-2|TRBV25-1|NA|14
CAARGLANTGELFF
TGTGCAGCCCGGGGTCTCGCGAACACCGGGGAGCTGTTTTTT
>TRBD2|TRBJ2-7|TRBV19|NA|19
CASTGARPGTSGLRYEQYF
TGTGCCAGTACCGGTGCTCGGCCCGGGACTAGCGGTTTAAGGTACGAGCAGTACTTC
>TRBD1|TRBJ2-5|TRBV14|NA|13
CASSLYRGETQYF
TGTGCCAGCAGCCTTTACAGGGGGGAGACCCAGTACTTC
>NA|TRBJ1-3|TRBV30|once|14
CAWSALSGGNTIYF
TGTGCCTGGAGTGCCCTCTCGGGAGGAAACACCATATATTTT
>NA|TRBJ1-2|TRBV7-2|NA|16
CASSLGLTGLGYGYTF
TGTGCCAGCAGCTTAGGATTAACAGGGTTGGGCTATGGCTACACCTTC
>NA|TRBJ2-7|TRBV7-2|NA|12
CASSTTRYEQYF
TGTGCCAGCAGCACCACTCGCTACGAGCAGTACTTC
>TRBD1|TRBJ2-3|TRBV18|NA|15
CASSPDRGGTDTQYF
TGTGCCAGCTCACCAGACAGGGGTGGCACAGATACGCAGTATTTT